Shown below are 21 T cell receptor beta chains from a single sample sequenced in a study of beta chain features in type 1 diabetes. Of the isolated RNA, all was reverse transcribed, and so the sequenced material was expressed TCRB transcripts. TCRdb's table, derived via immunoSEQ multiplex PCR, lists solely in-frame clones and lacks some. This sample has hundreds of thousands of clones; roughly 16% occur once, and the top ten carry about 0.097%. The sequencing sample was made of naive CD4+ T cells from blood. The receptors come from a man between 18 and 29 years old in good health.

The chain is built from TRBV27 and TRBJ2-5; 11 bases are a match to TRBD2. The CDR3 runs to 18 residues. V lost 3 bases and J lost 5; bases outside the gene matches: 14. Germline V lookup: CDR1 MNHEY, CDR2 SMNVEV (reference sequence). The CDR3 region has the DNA TGTGCCAGCAGTTTTGGGAGGGGCGATAGCGGGAGGGATGAGACCCAGTACTTC. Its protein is CASSFGRGDSGRDETQYF.

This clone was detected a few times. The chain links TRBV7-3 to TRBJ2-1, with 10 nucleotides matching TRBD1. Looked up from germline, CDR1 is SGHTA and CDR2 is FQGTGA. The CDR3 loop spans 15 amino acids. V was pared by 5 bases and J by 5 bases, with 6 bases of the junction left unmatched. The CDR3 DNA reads TGTGCCAGCAGCCCGACAGGGGGCAGAGACAATGAGCAGTTCTTC. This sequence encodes CASSPTGGRDNEQFF.

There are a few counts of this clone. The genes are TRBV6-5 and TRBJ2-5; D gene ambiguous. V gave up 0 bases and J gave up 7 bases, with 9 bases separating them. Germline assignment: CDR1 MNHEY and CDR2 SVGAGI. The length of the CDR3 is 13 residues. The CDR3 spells CASSYSGWGTQYF. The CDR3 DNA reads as TGTGCCAGCAGTTACTCCGGTTGGGGGACCCAGTACTTC.

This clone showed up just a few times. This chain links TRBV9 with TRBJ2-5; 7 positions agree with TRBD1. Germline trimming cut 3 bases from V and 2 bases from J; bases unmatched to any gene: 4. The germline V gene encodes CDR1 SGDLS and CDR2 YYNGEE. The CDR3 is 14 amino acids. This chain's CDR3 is CASSEGRGQETQYF. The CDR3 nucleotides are TGTGCCAGCAGCGAAGGCAGGGGGCAAGAGACCCAGTACTTC. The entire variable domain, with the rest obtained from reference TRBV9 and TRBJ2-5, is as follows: DSGVTQTPKHLITATGQRVTLRCSPRSGDLSVYWYQQSLDQGLQFLIQYYNGEERAKGNILERFSAQQFPDLHSELNLSSLELGDSALYFCASSEGRGQETQYFGPGTRLLVL.

The CDR3 bases are TGTGCCTGGGTCTCCAGGACCTACTATGGCTACACCTTC. It encodes CAWVSRTYYGYTF. This rearrangement joins TRBV30 to TRBJ1-2; D unclear. V lost 5 bases and J 3 bases, leaving 13 bases between the germline ends. Germline V gives CDR1 GTSNPN, CDR2 SVGIG (reference sequence). CDR3 size: 13 residues.

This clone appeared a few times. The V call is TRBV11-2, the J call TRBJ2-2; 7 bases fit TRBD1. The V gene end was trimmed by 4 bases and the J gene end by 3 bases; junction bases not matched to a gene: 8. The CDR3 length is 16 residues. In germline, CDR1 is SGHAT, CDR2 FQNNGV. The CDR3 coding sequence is TGTGCCAGCAGCTCGATAAGGGACAGCGACACCGGGGAGCTGTTTTTT. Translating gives CASSSIRDSDTGELFF.

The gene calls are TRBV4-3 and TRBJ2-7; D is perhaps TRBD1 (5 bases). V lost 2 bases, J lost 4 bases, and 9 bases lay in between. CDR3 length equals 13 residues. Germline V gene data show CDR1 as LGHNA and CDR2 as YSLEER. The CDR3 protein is CASSQRQGYEQYF. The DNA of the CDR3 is TGCGCCAGCAGCCAAAGGCAGGGTTACGAGCAGTACTTC.

This CDR3 is CASSQEPSGRVGETQYF. In DNA form, the CDR3 reads TGCGCCAGCAGCCAAGAACCTAGCGGGAGGGTTGGGGAGACCCAGTACTTC. V and J are TRBV4-1 and TRBJ2-5; the match to TRBD2 covers 12 bases. The germline CDR1 and CDR2 sequences are MGHRA and YSYEKL. This CDR3 has 17 residues. V shed 0 bases and J 5 bases; nucleotides not matched to a gene: 7.

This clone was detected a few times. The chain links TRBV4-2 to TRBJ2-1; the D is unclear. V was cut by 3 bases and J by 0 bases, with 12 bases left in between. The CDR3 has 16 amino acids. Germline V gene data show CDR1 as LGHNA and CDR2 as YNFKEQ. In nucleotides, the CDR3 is TGTGCCAGCAGCCATACTGTATCTATCTCCTACAATGAGCAGTTCTTC. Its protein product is CASSHTVSISYNEQFF.

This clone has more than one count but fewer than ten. The CDR3 sequence: CASSGVRVNTGELFF. CDR3 DNA: TGTGCCAGCAGTGGAGTCAGGGTGAACACCGGGGAGCTGTTTTTT. This chain joins TRBV2 and TRBJ2-2; possibly TRBD1 for D (5 bases). The CDR3 covers 15 residues. From germline, CDR1 is SNHLY and CDR2 FYNNEI. V was cut by 4 bases and J by 1 base, with 10 bases left in between.

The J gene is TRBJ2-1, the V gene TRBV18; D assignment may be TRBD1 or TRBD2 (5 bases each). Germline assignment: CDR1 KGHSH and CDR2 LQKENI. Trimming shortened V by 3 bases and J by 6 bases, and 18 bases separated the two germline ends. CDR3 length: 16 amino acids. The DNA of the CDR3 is TGTGCCAGCTCACCTTTCGCCAGGGACCGATCCAATGAGCAGTTCTTC. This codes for CASSPFARDRSNEQFF. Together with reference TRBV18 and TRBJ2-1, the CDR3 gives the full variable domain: NAGVMQNPRHLVRRRGQEARLRCSPMKGHSHVYWYRQLPEEGLKFMVYLQKENIIDESGMPKERFSAEFPKEGPSILRIQQVVRGDSAAYFCASSPFARDRSNEQFFGPGTRLTVL.

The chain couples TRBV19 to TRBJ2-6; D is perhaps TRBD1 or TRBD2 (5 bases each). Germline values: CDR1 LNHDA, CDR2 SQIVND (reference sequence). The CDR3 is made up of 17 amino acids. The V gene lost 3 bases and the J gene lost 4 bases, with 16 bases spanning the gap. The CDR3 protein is CASSIPRARRGANVLTF. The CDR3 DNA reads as TGTGCCAGTAGTATTCCCAGGGCCCGGAGGGGGGCCAACGTCCTGACTTTC.

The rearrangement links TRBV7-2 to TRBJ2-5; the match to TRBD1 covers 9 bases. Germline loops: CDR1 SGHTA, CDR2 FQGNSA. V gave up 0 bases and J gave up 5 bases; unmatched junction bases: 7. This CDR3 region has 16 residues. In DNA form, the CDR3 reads TGTGCCAGCAGCTTAGCGCACACAGGGGGCTGGGAGACCCAGTACTTC. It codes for CASSLAHTGGWETQYF.

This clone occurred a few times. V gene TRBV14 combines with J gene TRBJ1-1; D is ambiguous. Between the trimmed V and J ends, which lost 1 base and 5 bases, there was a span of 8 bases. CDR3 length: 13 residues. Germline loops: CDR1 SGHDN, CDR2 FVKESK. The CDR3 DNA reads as TGTGCCAGCAGCCAAGGTTTCGTGACTGAAGCTTTCTTT. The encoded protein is CASSQGFVTEAFF.

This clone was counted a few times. The CDR3 nucleotides read TGTGCCAGCAGTGGGGGACTAGCGGGAGGGCGCTCCTACGAGCAGTACTTC. Translated, it gives CASSGGLAGGRSYEQYF. The chain links TRBV7-2 to TRBJ2-7; 16 bases map to TRBD2. The CDR3 length is 17 residues. Losses at the gene ends were 6 bases for V and 0 bases for J; bases not matched to a gene: 5. Germline values: CDR1 SGHTA, CDR2 FQGNSA.

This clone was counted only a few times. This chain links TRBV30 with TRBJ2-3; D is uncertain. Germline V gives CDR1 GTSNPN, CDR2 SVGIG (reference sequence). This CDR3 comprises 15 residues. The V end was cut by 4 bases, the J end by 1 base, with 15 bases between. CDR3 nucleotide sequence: TGTGCCTGGAAACCGACCAGTTGGGGCACAGATACGCAGTATTTT. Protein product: CAWKPTSWGTDTQYF.

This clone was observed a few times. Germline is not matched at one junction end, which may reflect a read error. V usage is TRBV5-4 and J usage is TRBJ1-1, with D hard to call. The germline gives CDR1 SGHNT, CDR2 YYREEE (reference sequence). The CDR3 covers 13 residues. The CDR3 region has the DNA TGTGCCAGCCGCTTGGGATTGGACACTGAAGCTTTCTTT. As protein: CASRLGLDTEAFF.

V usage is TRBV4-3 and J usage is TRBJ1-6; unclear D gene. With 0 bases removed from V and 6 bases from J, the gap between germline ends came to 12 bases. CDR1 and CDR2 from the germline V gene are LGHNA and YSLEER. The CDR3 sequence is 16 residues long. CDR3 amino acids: CASSQEVATVNSPLHF. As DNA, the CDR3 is TGCGCCAGCAGCCAAGAGGTTGCCACGGTTAATTCACCCCTCCACTTT.

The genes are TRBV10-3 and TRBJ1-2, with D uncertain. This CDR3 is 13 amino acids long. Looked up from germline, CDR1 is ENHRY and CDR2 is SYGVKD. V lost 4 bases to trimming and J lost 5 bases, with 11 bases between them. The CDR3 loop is CAISGPGRYGYTF. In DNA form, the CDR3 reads TGTGCCATCAGTGGGCCCGGGCGATATGGCTACACCTTC.

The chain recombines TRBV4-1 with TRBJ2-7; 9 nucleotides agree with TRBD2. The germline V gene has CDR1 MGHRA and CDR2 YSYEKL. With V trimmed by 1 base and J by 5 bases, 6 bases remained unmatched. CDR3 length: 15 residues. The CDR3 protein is CASSQAASGVDEQYF. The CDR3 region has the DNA TGCGCCAGCAGCCAAGCGGCTAGCGGGGTCGACGAGCAGTACTTC.

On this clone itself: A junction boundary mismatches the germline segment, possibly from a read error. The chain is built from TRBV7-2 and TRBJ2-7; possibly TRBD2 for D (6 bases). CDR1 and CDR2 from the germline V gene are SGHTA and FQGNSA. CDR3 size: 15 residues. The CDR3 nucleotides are TGTGCCAGCAGTCGGGGGTTACAGGTCTCCCACGAGCAGTACTTC. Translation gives CASSRGLQVSHEQYF.